These 3 T cell receptor beta chains came from one sample sequenced in a study of blood T cell repertoires in COVID-19. Here immunoSEQ multiplex PCR was the method, and the copy in TCRdb shows in-frame clones only, minus some. The sample shows roughly 100,000 clones, 88% of them seen only once. Sample: peripheral blood. The origin of the receptors is a woman in her 70s with acute or convalescent COVID-19.

V gene TRBV7-2 combines with J gene TRBJ2-7, with D possibly matching TRBD1 (5 bases). Trimming shortened V by 5 bases and J by 6 bases, and 11 bases separated the two germline ends. Germline CDR1 is SGHTA and CDR2 is FQGNSA. CDR3 length equals 12 residues. The CDR3 nucleotides are TGTGCCAGCAGCCGGACAACCTCCGAGCAGTACTTC. This sequence encodes CASSRTTSEQYF.

Here the CDR3 reads CASSQVFGSGQFLTEAFF. The CDR3 DNA reads TGTGCCAGCAGCCAGGTCTTTGGCTCGGGACAGTTTCTCACTGAAGCTTTCTTT. J is TRBJ1-1 and V is TRBV3-1 (or the pseudogene TRBV3-2); 7 nucleotides line up with TRBD1. J gave up 4 bases and V 3 bases, and 17 bases lay outside the gene matches. The CDR3 sequence is 18 residues long. CDR1 and CDR2 from the germline V gene are LGHDT and YNNKEL (reference sequence).

The CDR3: CASSPRLAPSTGELFF. The CDR3 DNA follows: TGTGCCAGCAGCCCCCGACTAGCGCCCAGCACCGGGGAGCTGTTTTTT. The chain uses TRBV9 and TRBJ2-2; TRBD2 matches 8 bases. CDR3 size: 16 residues. V shed 4 bases and J 4 bases; nucleotides not matched to a gene: 9. Germline loops: CDR1 SGDLS, CDR2 YYNGEE. The entire variable domain, with the rest obtained from reference TRBV9 and TRBJ2-2, is as follows: DSGVTQTPKHLITATGQRVTLRCSPRSGDLSVYWYQQSLDQGLQFLIQYYNGEERAKGNILERFSAQQFPDLHSELNLSSLELGDSALYFCASSPRLAPSTGELFFGEGSRLTVL.